A single T cell receptor (beta chain) is shown here with its context. This entry comes from a study of blood T cell repertoires in COVID-19. Study information: The United States, Italy and Spain supplied acute and convalescent COVID-19 samples. Sample material is recorded as cDNA or gDNA derived from T cells, B-cell-depleted T cells, or PBMCs.

From germline, CDR1 is LNHDA and CDR2 SQIVND (reference sequence). The V and J ends lost 7 bases and 2 bases, in that order; junction bases with no gene match: 8. The CDR3 covers 15 residues. Per the authors' pipeline: How many nucleated cells were present was estimated from reference gene primer amplification. Some clones are missing from TCRdb's copy, which holds only in-frame ones; the method was immunoSEQ multiplex PCR. That table furnishes V, J and clone size, whereas the DNA furnished D and trimming. The table has roughly 130,000 clones, roughly 80% seen once. This chain uses TRBV19 with TRBJ2-1, with 7 nucleotides matching TRBD2. The receptor was isolated from a woman between 25 and 40 years old who had recovered from COVID-19. The sample consisted of peripheral blood. The CDR3 is CASMGRLATYNEQFF. CDR3 bases: TGTGCCAGTATGGGTAGACTAGCCACCTACAATGAGCAGTTCTTC.